The 9 T cell receptor beta chains given below trace back to one sample, sequenced in a study of blood T cell repertoires in COVID-19. Profiling relied on immunoSEQ multiplex PCR, and the TCRdb table lists in-frame clones only, not all of them. The sample lists about 480,000 clones, over 75% occurring once. Sequenced sample: PBMCs or T cells enriched from blood (not recorded which). The source of these receptors is a woman aged 40 to 55 who had recovered from COVID-19.

The chain couples TRBV7-2 to TRBJ2-1; 8 bases are a match to TRBD2. CDR3 size: 15 residues. CDR1 is SGHTA, CDR2 FQGNSA, per germline. V trimming: 4 bases; J trimming: 6 bases; junction bases outside the gene matches: 8. The CDR3 bases are TGTGCCAGCAGCTCTATAGCGGGGCCTATCAATGAGCAGTTCTTC. The encoded protein is CASSSIAGPINEQFF.

The chain couples TRBV4-1 to TRBJ1-4, with no clear D. Trimming removed 2 bases from V and 7 bases from J, with 14 bases in between. This CDR3 has 15 residues. Germline V CDR1 and CDR2: MGHRA, YSYEKL. The CDR3 sequence: CASSQPPGMIEKLFF. The CDR3 DNA reads as TGCGCCAGCAGCCAACCCCCCGGGATGATTGAAAAACTGTTTTTT.

This clone was detected only a few times. CDR3 nucleotide sequence: TGCGCCAGCAGCCAAAGTGGGGCGGGGAGGGCTGGAAACACCATATATTTT. Translation: CASSQSGAGRAGNTIYF. This chain links TRBV4-1 with TRBJ1-3, with D tentatively TRBD1 (5 bases). The CDR3 runs to 17 residues. The V end was cut by 2 bases, the J end by 2 bases, with 16 bases between. Germline-derived CDR1 and CDR2 are MGHRA and YSYEKL.

The genes are TRBV11-2 and TRBJ1-3; D not resolved. CDR1 is SGHAT and CDR2 is FQNNGV in the germline V gene. V shed 4 bases and J shed 1 base, with 11 bases lying between them. The CDR3 covers 15 residues. The chain's CDR3 is CASSSLRGSGNTIYF. The DNA of the CDR3 is TGTGCCAGCAGCTCGCTCCGGGGTTCTGGAAACACCATATATTTT. The full variable domain, with the rest looked up from reference TRBV11-2 and TRBJ1-3, is EAGVAQSPRYKIIEKRQSVAFWCNPISGHATLYWYQQILGQGPKLLIQFQNNGVVDDSQLPKDRFSAERLKGVDSTLKIQPAKLEDSAVYLCASSSLRGSGNTIYFGEGSWLTVV.

The chain joins TRBV11-3 to TRBJ2-3; D call uncertain. The CDR3 consists of 12 residues. The V end lost 5 bases, the J end lost 6 bases, and 9 bases lay between the germline ends. Per germline, CDR1 SGHNT and CDR2 YENEEA. The chain's CDR3 is CASSPRSDTQYF. CDR3 DNA: TGTGCCAGCAGCCCCCGGAGCGATACGCAGTATTTT. The full variable domain, completed using reference TRBV11-3 and TRBJ2-3, is EAGVVQSPRYKIIEKKQPVAFWCNPISGHNTLYWYLQNLGQGPELLIRYENEEAVDDSQLPKDRFSAERLKGVDSTLKIQPAELGDSAVYLCASSPRSDTQYFGPGTRLTVL.

This clone was seen only a few times. V and J are TRBV5-1 and TRBJ2-2; 10 nucleotides align to TRBD1. Germline CDR1 is SGHRS and CDR2 is YFSETQ. J gave up 5 bases and V 4 bases, and 5 bases lay outside the gene matches. This CDR3 is built from 15 residues. CDR3 coding DNA: TGCGCCAGCAGCAGACCGGGACAGGGGACCGGGGAGCTGTTTTTT. Protein sequence: CASSRPGQGTGELFF.

The chain joins TRBV13 to TRBJ2-1; TRBD2 agrees at 9 bases. The CDR3 consists of 15 residues. V was pared by 3 bases and J by 8 bases, with 8 bases of the junction left unmatched. Germline CDR1 is PRHDT and CDR2 is FYEKMQ (reference sequence). Here the CDR3 DNA reads TGTGCCAGCAGCTTTAGCGGGGGCCCGGGAGATGAGCAGTTCTTC. Translated, it gives CASSFSGGPGDEQFF.

The V gene is TRBV27, the J gene TRBJ1-1; D is undetermined. The CDR3 covers 15 residues. Germline V gene data show CDR1 as MNHEY and CDR2 as SMNVEV (reference sequence). Deletions cut 5 bases from V and 0 bases from J, with 13 bases between. The CDR3 spells CASSPKPTMNTEAFF. CDR3 bases: TGTGCCAGCAGTCCTAAGCCGACAATGAACACTGAAGCTTTCTTT.

This clone was seen a few times. The chain uses TRBV5-4 and TRBJ1-1; a possible D gene is TRBD1 (5 bases). The CDR3 spans 14 residues. V lost 0 bases, J lost 4 bases, and 10 bases lay in between. The germline V gene encodes CDR1 SGHNT and CDR2 YYREEE (reference sequence). The CDR3 loop is CASSLGQGGTEAFF. In nucleotides, the CDR3 is TGTGCCAGCAGCTTGGGGCAGGGAGGCACTGAAGCTTTCTTT. The full variable domain, rest sourced from reference TRBV5-4 and TRBJ1-1, is ETGVTQSPTHLIKTRGQQVTLRCSSQSGHNTVSWYQQALGQGPQFIFQYYREEENGRGNFPPRFSGLQFPNYSSELNVNALELDDSALYLCASSLGQGGTEAFFGQGTRLTVV.